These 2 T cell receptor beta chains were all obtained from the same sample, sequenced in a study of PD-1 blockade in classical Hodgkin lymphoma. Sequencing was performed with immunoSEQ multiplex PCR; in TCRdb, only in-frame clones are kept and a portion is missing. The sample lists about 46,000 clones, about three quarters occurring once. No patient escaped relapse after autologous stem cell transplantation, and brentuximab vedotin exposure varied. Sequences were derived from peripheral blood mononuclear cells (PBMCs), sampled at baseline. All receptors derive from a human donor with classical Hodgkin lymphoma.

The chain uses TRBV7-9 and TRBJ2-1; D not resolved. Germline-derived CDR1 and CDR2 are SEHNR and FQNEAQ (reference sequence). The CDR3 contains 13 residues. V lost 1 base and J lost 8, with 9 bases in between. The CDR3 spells CASSLDSGDEQFF. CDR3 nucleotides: TGTGCCAGCAGCTTAGACTCTGGGGATGAGCAGTTCTTC.

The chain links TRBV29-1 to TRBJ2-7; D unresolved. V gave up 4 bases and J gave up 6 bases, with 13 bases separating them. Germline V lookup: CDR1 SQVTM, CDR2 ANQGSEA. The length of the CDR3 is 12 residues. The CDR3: CSVAEAVFEQYF. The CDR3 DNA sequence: TGCAGCGTTGCAGAGGCCGTGTTCGAGCAGTACTTC.